The 2 T cell receptor beta chains listed next were all sequenced from one sample in a study of T-cell memory formation after mild COVID-19. TCRdb reprocessed the 5' RACE reads with MiXCR, giving one entry per CDR3 protein. The data contain 250,000 to 350,000 distinct CDR3 sequences, approximately 19% of them singletons. Material for sequencing was PBMCs or a T cell subset sorted from them (not recorded which). These TCRs come from a man aged 18 to 29 who had mild COVID-19 (a few samples of this study predate the infection). Cell type and time point are not known.

The rearrangement joins TRBV29-1 to TRBJ2-1, with TRBD1 matching 8 bases. This CDR3 is built from 13 residues. Germline V gives CDR1 SQVTM, CDR2 ANQGSEA. J gave up 10 bases and V 6 bases, and 11 bases lay outside the gene matches. Here the CDR3 reads CSVDGQGIGEQFF. The CDR3 DNA follows: TGCAGCGTGGACGGACAGGGCATAGGGGAGCAGTTCTTC.

This rearrangement joins TRBV5-1 to TRBJ2-2, with D unresolved. CDR1 SGHRS and CDR2 YFSETQ come from the germline V gene. V lost 0 bases and J 2 bases, leaving 8 bases between the germline ends. The CDR3 covers 15 residues. Here the CDR3 DNA reads TGCGCCAGCAGCTTGGCCTGGAGAAACACCGGGGAGCTGTTTTTT. This encodes CASSLAWRNTGELFF.